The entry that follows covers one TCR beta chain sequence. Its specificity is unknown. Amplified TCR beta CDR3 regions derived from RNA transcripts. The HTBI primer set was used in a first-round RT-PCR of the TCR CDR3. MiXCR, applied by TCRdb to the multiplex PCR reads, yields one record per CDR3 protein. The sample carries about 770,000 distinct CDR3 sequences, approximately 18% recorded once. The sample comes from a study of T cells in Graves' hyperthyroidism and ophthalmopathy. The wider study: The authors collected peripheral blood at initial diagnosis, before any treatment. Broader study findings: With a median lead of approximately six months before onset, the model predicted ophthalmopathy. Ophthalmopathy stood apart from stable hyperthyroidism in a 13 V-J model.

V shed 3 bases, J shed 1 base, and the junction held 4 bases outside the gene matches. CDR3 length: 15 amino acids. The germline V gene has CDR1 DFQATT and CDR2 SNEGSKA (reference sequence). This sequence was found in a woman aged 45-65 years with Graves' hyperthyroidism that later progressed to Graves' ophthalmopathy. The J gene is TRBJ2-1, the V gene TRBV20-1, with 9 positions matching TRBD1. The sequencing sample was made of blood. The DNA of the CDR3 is TGCAGTGCTAGTCGGGACAGGGCTTCCTACAATGAGCAGTTCTTC. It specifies CSASRDRASYNEQFF.